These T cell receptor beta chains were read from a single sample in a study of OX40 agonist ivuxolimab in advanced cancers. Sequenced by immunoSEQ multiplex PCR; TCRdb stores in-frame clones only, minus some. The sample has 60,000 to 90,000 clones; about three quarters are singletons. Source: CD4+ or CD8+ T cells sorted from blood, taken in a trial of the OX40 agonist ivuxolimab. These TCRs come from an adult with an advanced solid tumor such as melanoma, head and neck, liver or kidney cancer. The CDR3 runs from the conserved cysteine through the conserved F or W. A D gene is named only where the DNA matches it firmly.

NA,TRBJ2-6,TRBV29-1,TGCAGCGTTGCGAGCTCTGGGGCCAACGTCCTGACTTTC,CSVASSGANVLTF
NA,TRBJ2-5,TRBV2,TGTGCCAGCAGCGAATCCCGGGACCCTAACAGGACCCAGTACTTC,CASSESRDPNRTQYF
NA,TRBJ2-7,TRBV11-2,TGTGCCAGCAGCTTAGGGGCTTTCGGGACTTATAGCCTTGAGCAGTACTTC,CASSLGAFGTYSLEQYF
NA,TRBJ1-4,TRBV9,TGTGCCAGCAGCCAAAGTTCAAGTGCAACTAATGAAAAACTGTTTTTT,CASSQSSSATNEKLFF
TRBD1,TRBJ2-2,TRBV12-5,TGTGCTAGTGGGACCTCTGCAGGGGGCTTCAGGGAGCTGTTTTTT,CASGTSAGGFRELFF
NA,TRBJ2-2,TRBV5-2,TGTGCCAGCAGCCCTACTAGCGGGGGGATAAACACCGGGGAGCTGTTTTTT,CASSPTSGGINTGELFF
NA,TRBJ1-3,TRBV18,TGTGCCAGCTCAGCCTCGGGAATCTCTGGAAACACCATATATTTT,CASSASGISGNTIYF
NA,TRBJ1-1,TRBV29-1,TGCAGCGTTCGGGCGAAGAAAACAGCTTTCTTT,CSVRAKKTAFF
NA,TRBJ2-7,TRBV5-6,TGTGCCAGCAGCTTGGCGGGCTCTAGGGAGCAGTACTTC,CASSLAGSREQYF
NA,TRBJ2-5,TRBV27,TGTGCCAGCAGTTTAGCAGGGCCCTACTACCAAGAGACCCAGTACTTC,CASSLAGPYYQETQYF
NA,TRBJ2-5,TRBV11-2,TGTGCCAGCAGGGGGGCGTCCCAAGAGACCCAGTACTTC,CASRGASQETQYF
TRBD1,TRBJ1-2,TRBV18,TGTGCCAGCTCACCACAAACGGGACAGGGGGCGCAGGATGGCTACACCTTC,CASSPQTGQGAQDGYTF
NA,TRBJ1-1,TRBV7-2,TGTGCCAGCAGCTACCTAACGAACACTGAAGCTTTCTTT,CASSYLTNTEAFF
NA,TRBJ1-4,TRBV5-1,TGCGCCAGCAGCTTGGACGGAAATGAAAAACTGTTTTTT,CASSLDGNEKLFF
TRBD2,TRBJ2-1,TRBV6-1,TGTGCCAGCAGTGAAGATAATCGCGGGGGGCCCTACAATGAGCAGTTCTTC,CASSEDNRGGPYNEQFF
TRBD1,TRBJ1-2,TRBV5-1,TGCGCCAGCAGCTTGGCCCCGGGACAGGTGCTCAACTATGGCTACACCTTC,CASSLAPGQVLNYGYTF
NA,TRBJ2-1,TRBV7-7,TGTGCCAGCAGCCCCGGGCCATACAATGAGCAGTTCTTC,CASSPGPYNEQFF
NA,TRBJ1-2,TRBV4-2,TGTGCCAGCAGCCAAGCCGCGGCCGAGGATGGCTACACCTTC,CASSQAAAEDGYTF
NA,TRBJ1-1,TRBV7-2,TGTGCCAGCAGCTTAGTTGGTAATCTTCACACTGAAGCTTTCTTT,CASSLVGNLHTEAFF
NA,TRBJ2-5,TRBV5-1,TGCGCCAGCAGCTTGAGAACAGGGTCCGGCGAGACCCAGTACTTC,CASSLRTGSGETQYF